This T cell receptor (beta chain) was recovered during a study of regulatory T cells in long-lasting Graves disease. Germline V gene data show CDR1 as SGDLS and CDR2 as YYNGEE. The CDR3 extends over 13 amino acids. Trimming shortened V by 0 bases and J by 2 bases, and 5 bases separated the two germline ends. The time point was: newly diagnosed GD, antithyroid drugs for less than 3 months. Construction of the TCR library relied on RNA isolated from PBMCs. The TCR beta library used iRepertoire HTBI primers with Arm-PCR amplification of CDR3. TCRdb processed the multiplex PCR reads anew with MiXCR; each CDR3 protein has one entry. The sample shows 350,000 to 500,000 distinct CDR3 sequences, 14% of them seen only once. This sample was also put to use in a study of T cells in Graves' hyperthyroidism and ophthalmopathy.

The source was peripheral blood mononuclear cells (PBMCs), collected at new diagnosis, from a patient treated with antithyroid drugs. The TCR was taken from a woman between 50 and 59 years old with Graves disease. This chain links TRBV9 with TRBJ1-1; D remains unclear. The CDR3 sequence is CASSVEANTEAFF. In DNA, the CDR3 is TGTGCCAGCAGCGTAGAGGCCAACACTGAAGCTTTCTTT.